The clone carrying this T cell receptor (beta chain) has just one count. What it recognizes is unknown. The table came from immunoSEQ multiplex PCR; TCRdb's copy has only in-frame clones and leaves some out. The sample holds about 160,000 clones, about 95% seen once. These data come from a study of cytomegalovirus exposure and HLA in healthy donors. Study-wide findings and caveats: The investigators catalogued some 150 TCR beta chains as cytomegalovirus-associated.

CDR1 and CDR2 (germline): SGHRS, YFSETQ. The length of the CDR3 is 15 residues. The V end lost 2 bases, the J end lost 1 base, and 12 bases lay between the germline ends. V usage is TRBV5-1 and J usage is TRBJ1-1; the D gene is possibly TRBD1 (6 bases). This clonotype originated in a woman younger than 35 in good health and CMV-seronegative. Input material: PBMCs. The DNA for the CDR3 is TGCGCCAGCAGCTTTGGCCTACAGGGGAACACTGAAGCTTTCTTT. Amino acid sequence: CASSFGLQGNTEAFF. Drawing the rest from reference TRBV5-1 and TRBJ1-1, the complete variable domain is KAGVTQTPRYLIKTRGQQVTLSCSPISGHRSVSWYQQTPGQGLQFLFEYFSETQRNKGNFPGRFSGRQFSNSRSEMNVSTLELGDSALYLCASSFGLQGNTEAFFGQGTRLTVV.